Sequencing of this T cell receptor beta chain was carried out in a study of beta chain features in type 1 diabetes. General observations from the study: Among patients with Type 1 diabetes, TCRB CDR3s were moderately but significantly shorter in every one of the four CD4+ subsets. It was among patients, rather than healthy donors, that naive, central memory and Treg TCRB repertoires appeared more similar. Fewer junction insertions and more nucleotide deletions appeared in type 1 diabetes patients. Whether HLA type affects TCRB rearrangement stayed undetermined in the present work. Overrepresentation of cells with high TCR expression could result from cDNA sequencing.

This clone was detected only once. The antigen remains unidentified. The germline V gene has CDR1 LNHNV and CDR2 YYDKDF (reference sequence). V lost 4 bases to trimming and J lost 0 bases; unmatched junction nucleotides: 10. This CDR3 region has 18 residues. Reverse transcribing all isolated RNA meant expressed TCRB transcripts were sequenced. Measured with immunoSEQ multiplex PCR; TCRdb has only the in-frame clones, and not every one. The table has 40,000 to 45,000 clones, around 71% seen once; the top ten hold more than 2%. This TCR was recovered from a woman in her late teens or twenties with type 1 diabetes. The gene calls are TRBV15 and TRBJ2-7, with 12 bases aligning to TRBD2. The sample comprised Tregs from blood. In DNA form, the CDR3 reads TGTGCCACCAGCAAGGGACTAGCGGGCGGGTCTTACTCCTACGAGCAGTACTTC. Protein sequence: CATSKGLAGGSYSYEQYF.